Below, 25 T cell receptor beta chains from the same sample are listed, as sequenced in a study of a mutant IDH1 vaccine in newly diagnosed glioma. TCRdb's copy holds only in-frame clones and misses some; the assay was immunoSEQ multiplex PCR. The data contain about 24,000 clones, almost 85% of them seen just once; the ten biggest clones take up less than 3.5%. Time point of the sample: week 47, end of study. Topical imiquimod was applied with each vaccine dose, which held 300 ug of mutant IDH1 20-mer peptide. These TCRs are of unknown antigen specificity. The sequenced sample was PBMCs, obtained from a glioma patient whose treatment included an IDH1 peptide vaccine. These receptors originate from a man aged 40-55 years with glioma.

Only one count was recorded for this clone. The CDR3 DNA follows: TGTGCCAGCAGCTTAGGAGGGTCGGGCGGGACGCAGTATGGCTACACCTTC. Its protein is CASSLGGSGGTQYGYTF. The V and J genes are TRBV11-3 and TRBJ1-2, with a tentative D call TRBD1 (5 bases). The CDR3 has 17 residues. The germline gives CDR1 SGHNT, CDR2 YENEEA. Trimming took off 1 base at V and 5 bases at J, with 20 bases between the two ends.

The J gene is TRBJ2-5, the V gene TRBV2; 8 bases fit TRBD1. The CDR3 length is 15 residues. Trimming cost V 6 bases and J 2 bases; bases outside gene matches: 8. Germline V lookup: CDR1 SNHLY, CDR2 FYNNEI. The DNA of the CDR3 is TGTGCCAGCAGACCACAGGGGGTCCCTCAAGAGACCCAGTACTTC. It is translated as CASRPQGVPQETQYF.

This clone has a single count. V gene TRBV28 combines with J gene TRBJ1-1; TRBD1 is a possible D gene (5 bases). The CDR3 is 13 residues long. The ends were cut back, 2 bases at V and 4 bases at J, with 8 bases in the middle. CDR1 is MDHEN and CDR2 is SYDVKM in the germline V gene. The CDR3 sequence is CASSLPGITEAFF. In nucleotides, the CDR3 is TGTGCCAGCAGTTTACCAGGGATCACTGAAGCTTTCTTT.

The chain combines TRBV5-6 with TRBJ2-4, with TRBD2 matching 9 bases. With 5 bases clipped from V and 0 bases from J, the junction kept 6 bases outside the gene matches. CDR1 SGHDT and CDR2 YYEEEE come from the germline V gene. CDR3 length: 16 amino acids. The CDR3, as DNA: TGTGCCAGCAGTTTAGTGACTAGCGGAGCCAAAAACATTCAGTACTTC. It yields the protein CASSLVTSGAKNIQYF.

This rearrangement joins TRBV5-1 to TRBJ2-1; D remains unclear. Germline V CDR1 and CDR2: SGHRS, YFSETQ. The CDR3 is 13 residues long. The V end lost 3 bases, the J end lost 6 bases, and 10 bases lay between the germline ends. CDR3 region: CASSSTRTNEQFF. In DNA form, the CDR3 reads TGCGCCAGCAGCTCGACCAGGACCAATGAGCAGTTCTTC.

The chain employs TRBV25-1 and TRBJ2-5; D may match TRBD1 or TRBD2 (5 bases each). Per germline, CDR1 MGHDK and CDR2 SYGVNS. This CDR3 spans 16 amino acids. Trimming removed 0 bases at V and 5 bases at J, with 16 bases between. The CDR3 sequence is CASSEYLREMWETQYF. In nucleotides, the CDR3 is TGTGCCAGCAGTGAATATCTCAGGGAGATGTGGGAGACCCAGTACTTC.

The J gene is TRBJ1-5, the V gene TRBV9, with D perhaps matching TRBD1 (5 bases). The V gene lost 1 base and the J gene lost 7 bases, with 9 bases spanning the gap. The CDR3 is 13 residues long. From germline, CDR1 is SGDLS and CDR2 YYNGEE. The CDR3 DNA reads TGTGCCAGCAGCGTAAAGAGGGACCAGCCCCAGCATTTT. It is translated as CASSVKRDQPQHF.

The chain joins TRBV5-6 to TRBJ1-1; 8 nucleotides align to TRBD1. Germline-derived CDR1 and CDR2 are SGHDT and YYEEEE. The CDR3 runs 14 residues. The junction had 5 bases not matched to a gene; V was cut back by 2 bases and J by 5 bases. The CDR3 nucleotides read TGTGCCAGCAGCTTCAGGGGGCGTAGGACTGAAGCTTTCTTT. This codes for CASSFRGRRTEAFF.

This clone turned up a few times. The rearrangement joins TRBV4-1 to TRBJ2-4, with 8 positions matching TRBD2. The junction had 17 bases not matched to a gene; V was cut back by 4 bases and J by 9 bases. The CDR3 consists of 17 residues. Germline loops: CDR1 MGHRA, CDR2 YSYEKL. The CDR3 DNA reads TGCGCCAGCAGCCCTTTGTTGGCGGGAGGTGCCGGAGGCATTCAGTACTTC. Its translation: CASSPLLAGGAGGIQYF.

The chain links TRBV19 to TRBJ1-3; D not certain. Germline CDR1 is LNHDA and CDR2 is SQIVND (reference sequence). The CDR3 runs 16 residues. The V and J ends lost 3 bases and 3 bases respectively, with 15 bases between them. The CDR3 DNA reads as TGTGCCAGTAGTATTTCACCGGGGAGAGATGGAAACACCATATATTTT. As protein: CASSISPGRDGNTIYF. Looking up the rest from reference TRBV19 and TRBJ1-3 gives the full variable domain: DGGITQSPKYLFRKEGQNVTLSCEQNLNHDAMYWYRQDPGQGLRLIYYSQIVNDFQKGDIAEGYSVSREKKESFPLTVTSAQKNPTAFYLCASSISPGRDGNTIYFGEGSWLTVV.

The rearrangement links TRBV6-1 to TRBJ1-4; D not certain. There are 15 residues in the CDR3. Germline CDR1 and CDR2: MNHNS and SASEGT. Trimming shortened V by 2 bases and J by 6 bases, and 13 bases separated the two germline ends. The DNA for the CDR3 is TGTGCCAGCAGTGAATTTAGGGCTGGGGATGAAAAACTGTTTTTT. Translating it yields CASSEFRAGDEKLFF.

In DNA, the CDR3 is TGCGCCAGCAGCTTAGGGGGAGATACGCAGTATTTT. This sequence encodes CASSLGGDTQYF. The V call is TRBV5-1, the J call TRBJ2-3; D possibly corresponds to TRBD1 (6 bases). CDR1 SGHRS and CDR2 YFSETQ come from the germline V gene. V lost 2 bases and J lost 5, with 6 bases in between. This CDR3 comprises 12 residues.

The chain has TRBV14 and TRBJ2-7; 7 nucleotides match TRBD2. In germline, CDR1 is SGHDN, CDR2 FVKESK. Germline trimming cut 3 bases from V and 0 bases from J; bases unmatched to any gene: 8. This CDR3 is 16 amino acids long. The CDR3 sequence is CASSHVWGGGSYEQYF. The CDR3 bases are TGTGCCAGCAGCCACGTTTGGGGGGGTGGCTCCTACGAGCAGTACTTC. The full variable domain, rest sourced from reference TRBV14 and TRBJ2-7, is EAGVTQFPSHSVIEKGQTVTLRCDPISGHDNLYWYRRVMGKEIKFLLHFVKESKQDESGMPNNRFLAERTGGTYSTLKVQPAELEDSGVYFCASSHVWGGGSYEQYFGPGTRLTVT.

The genes are TRBV10-3 and TRBJ2-1; 12 bases are a match to TRBD2. The germline gives CDR1 ENHRY, CDR2 SYGVKD. The CDR3 has 14 amino acids. Losses at the gene ends were 7 bases for V and 7 bases for J; bases not matched to a gene: 5. The chain's CDR3 is CAIMASGRGNEQFF. The CDR3 region has the DNA TGTGCCATCATGGCTAGCGGGAGGGGGAATGAGCAGTTCTTC.

The table lists this clone with a count of one. The chain combines TRBV2 with TRBJ1-5; D uncertain. Trimming removed 3 bases from V and 0 bases from J, with 9 bases in between. The CDR3 is 15 residues long. Germline CDR1 SNHLY, CDR2 FYNNEI. CDR3 in DNA: TGTGCCAGCAGTGAGAGGGTTTTTAGCAATCAGCCCCAGCATTTT. Amino acid sequence: CASSERVFSNQPQHF.

The chain carries TRBV7-3 and TRBJ1-2; 8 nucleotides agree with TRBD1. Germline V CDR1 and CDR2: SGHTA, FQGTGA. The V segment lost 5 bases and the J segment 1 base; nucleotides outside the gene matches: 3. This CDR3 spans 14 amino acids. The CDR3 coding sequence is TGTGCCAGCAGCCTAGACAGGGGTAACTATGGCTACACCTTC. Translated: CASSLDRGNYGYTF.

This clone appeared once. The V and J genes are TRBV18 and TRBJ1-1, with TRBD1 as a possible D gene (5 bases). This CDR3 spans 13 amino acids. Germline lookup yields CDR1 KGHSH and CDR2 LQKENI. The V end lost 3 bases, the J end lost 5 bases, and 10 bases lay between the germline ends. Here the CDR3 reads CASSPGAETEAFF. The CDR3 DNA follows: TGTGCCAGCTCACCCGGGGCGGAGACTGAAGCTTTCTTT.

The genes are TRBV2 and TRBJ2-1, with D hard to call. Trimming cost V 0 bases and J 10 bases, with 13 bases left between them. From germline, CDR1 is SNHLY and CDR2 FYNNEI. The CDR3 covers 14 residues. DNA for the CDR3: TGTGCCAGCAGTGAAGCGCGCGAGATAACAGAGCAGTTCTTC. This codes for CASSEAREITEQFF.

This rearrangement joins TRBV5-6 to TRBJ2-3; a weak D match, TRBD2 (6 bases). Trimming shortened V by 4 bases and J by 10 bases, and 22 bases separated the two germline ends. CDR3 length equals 15 residues. Germline lookup yields CDR1 SGHDT and CDR2 YYEEEE. CDR3 sequence (DNA): TGTGCCAGCAGCGACCCGGGACTGAATGGTGTGTCGCAGTATTTT. It translates to CASSDPGLNGVSQYF.

This sequence joins TRBV19 and TRBJ2-2, with 9 bases fitting TRBD2. The CDR3 totals 16 residues. V shed 4 bases and J 3 bases; nucleotides not matched to a gene: 6. The germline V gene encodes CDR1 LNHDA and CDR2 SQIVND (reference sequence). CDR3 nucleotide sequence: TGTGCCAGTAGTAACAGCGGGAGGATATACACCGGGGAGCTGTTTTTT. Amino acid sequence: CASSNSGRIYTGELFF.

This CDR3 reads CASSFTSGSYEQYF. For the CDR3, the DNA is TGTGCCAGCAGTTTCACTAGCGGGAGCTACGAGCAGTACTTC. The V gene is TRBV27, the J gene TRBJ2-7, with 11 bases that match TRBD2. V lost 3 bases and J lost 3; bases outside the gene matches: 1. The CDR3 length is 14 residues. CDR1 and CDR2 (germline): MNHEY, SMNVEV (reference sequence).

CDR3 sequence: CASSRRDYPETQYF. The CDR3 DNA reads as TGTGCCAGCAGTCGCCGGGACTACCCAGAGACCCAGTACTTC. The genes are TRBV7-9 and TRBJ2-5, with TRBD2 identical over 7 bases. Germline loops: CDR1 SEHNR, CDR2 FQNEAQ (reference sequence). V dropped 6 bases and J dropped 4; count of bases not matched to a gene: 8. The CDR3 has 14 residues. Combining the CDR3 with reference TRBV7-9 and TRBJ2-5 gives the whole variable domain DTGVSQNPRHKITKRGQNVTFRCDPISEHNRLYWYRQTLGQGPEFLTYFQNEAQLEKSRLLSDRFSAERPKGSFSTLEIQRTEQGDSAMYLCASSRRDYPETQYFGPGTRLLVL.

The chain uses TRBV5-1 and TRBJ1-2, with a tentative D call TRBD1 (6 bases). Trimming removed 0 bases at V and 4 bases at J, with 7 bases between. Germline CDR1 is SGHRS and CDR2 is YFSETQ. The CDR3 runs 13 residues. The chain's CDR3 is CASSLGTVYGYTF. In DNA, the CDR3 is TGCGCCAGCAGCTTGGGGACAGTCTATGGCTACACCTTC.

The CDR3, as DNA: TGTGCCAGCAGCCCCGGCGGCGGGGTGACGAGCGAGCAGTACTTC. Its translation: CASSPGGGVTSEQYF. This chain connects TRBV7-7 to TRBJ2-7; weak D call: TRBD2 (6 bases). Deletions cut 5 bases from V and 6 bases from J, with 20 bases between. This CDR3 spans 15 amino acids. CDR1 and CDR2 (germline): SSHAT, FNYEAQ (reference sequence).

Only a few counts were recorded for this clone. The chain joins TRBV13 to TRBJ1-3; a possible D gene is TRBD1 (5 bases). The V and J ends lost 2 bases and 0 bases respectively, with 8 bases between them. CDR1 is PRHDT, CDR2 FYEKMQ, per germline (reference sequence). The CDR3 has 15 amino acids. The CDR3 protein is CASSLTGGSGNTIYF. In DNA form, the CDR3 reads TGTGCCAGCAGCTTAACGGGGGGCTCTGGAAACACCATATATTTT.